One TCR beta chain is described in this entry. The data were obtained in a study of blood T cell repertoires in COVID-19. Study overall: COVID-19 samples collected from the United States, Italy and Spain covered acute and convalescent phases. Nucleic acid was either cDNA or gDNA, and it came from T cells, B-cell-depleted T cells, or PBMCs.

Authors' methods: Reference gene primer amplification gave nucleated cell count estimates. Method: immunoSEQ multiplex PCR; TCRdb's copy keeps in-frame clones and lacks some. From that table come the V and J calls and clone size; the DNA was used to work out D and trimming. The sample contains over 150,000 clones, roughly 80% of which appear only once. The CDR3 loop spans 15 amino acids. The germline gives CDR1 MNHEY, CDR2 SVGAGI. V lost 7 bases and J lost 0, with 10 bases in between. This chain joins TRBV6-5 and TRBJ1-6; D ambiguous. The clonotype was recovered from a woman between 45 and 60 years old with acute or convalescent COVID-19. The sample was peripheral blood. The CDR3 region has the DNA TGTGCCAGCACCCGAGGTAGCTCCTATAATTCACCCCTCCACTTT. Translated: CASTRGSSYNSPLHF.